This TCR beta chain was identified in a study of PD-1 blockade in mismatch repair-deficient tumors. Study background: All were previously treated, progressing patients with 12 mismatch repair-deficient cancer types.

CDR1 and CDR2 from the germline V gene are LGHNA and YSLEER. Losses at the gene ends were 3 bases for V and 3 bases for J; bases not matched to a gene: 8. CDR3 length: 15 residues. Produced via immunoSEQ multiplex PCR; TCRdb's table is partial and in-frame only. The data show 100,000 to 150,000 clones, about 90% seen once. The chain joins TRBV4-3 to TRBJ2-7, with 7 positions matching TRBD1. Sequenced material: peripheral blood, taken 72 weeks after starting pembrolizumab. The clonotype comes from an adult with mismatch repair-deficient cancer. This CDR3 reads CASSQDGTVFYEQYF. The DNA for the CDR3 is TGCGCCAGCAGCCAGGACGGGACAGTCTTCTACGAGCAGTACTTC.